Detailed here is one T cell receptor beta chain. The antigen remains undetermined. The authors prepared the TCRbeta library with unique molecular identifiers. A single record per CDR3 protein comes from TCRdb applying MiXCR to the PCR reads. Found here are a few hundred thousand distinct CDR3 sequences, over 20% of them singletons; the top ten hold about a third. The record originates from a study of T-cell reconstitution after alpha-beta-depleted transplantation in children. Study-wide findings and caveats: A year post-transplant, T-cell counts and diversity derived mostly from newly produced T cells.

The specimen was PBMCs, collected before TCRalphabeta/CD19-depleted stem cell transplant. This receptor was obtained from a boy younger than two with Wiskott-Aldrich syndrome, due to receive a stem cell transplant.

CDR3 residues: CSARASGFTYEQYF. For the CDR3, the DNA is TGCAGTGCTAGAGCAAGCGGGTTTACCTACGAGCAGTACTTC. The chain couples TRBV20-1 to TRBJ2-7, with D possibly TRBD2 on 6 matching bases. There are 14 residues in the CDR3. The V gene lost 1 base and the J gene lost 2 bases, with 12 bases spanning the gap. Germline CDR1 and CDR2: DFQATT and SNEGSKA (reference sequence).